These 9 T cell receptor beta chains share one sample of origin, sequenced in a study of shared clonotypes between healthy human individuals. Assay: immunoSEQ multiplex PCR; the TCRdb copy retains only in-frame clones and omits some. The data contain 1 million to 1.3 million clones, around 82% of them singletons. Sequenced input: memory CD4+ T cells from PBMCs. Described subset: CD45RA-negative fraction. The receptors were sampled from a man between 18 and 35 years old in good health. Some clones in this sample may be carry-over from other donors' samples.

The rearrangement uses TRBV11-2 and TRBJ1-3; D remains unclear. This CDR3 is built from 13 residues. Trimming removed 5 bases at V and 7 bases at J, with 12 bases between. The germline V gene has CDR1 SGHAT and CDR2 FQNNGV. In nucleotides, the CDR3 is TGTGCCAGCAGCCAATTTGCGGCTAACACCATATATTTT. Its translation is CASSQFAANTIYF. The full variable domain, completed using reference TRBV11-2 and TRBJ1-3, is EAGVAQSPRYKIIEKRQSVAFWCNPISGHATLYWYQQILGQGPKLLIQFQNNGVVDDSQLPKDRFSAERLKGVDSTLKIQPAKLEDSAVYLCASSQFAANTIYFGEGSWLTVV.

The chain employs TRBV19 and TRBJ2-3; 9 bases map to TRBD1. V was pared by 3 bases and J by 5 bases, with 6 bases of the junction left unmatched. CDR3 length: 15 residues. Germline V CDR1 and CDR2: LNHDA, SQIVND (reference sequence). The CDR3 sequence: CASSITGQGGDTQYF. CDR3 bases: TGTGCCAGTAGTATCACGGGACAGGGAGGAGATACGCAGTATTTT.

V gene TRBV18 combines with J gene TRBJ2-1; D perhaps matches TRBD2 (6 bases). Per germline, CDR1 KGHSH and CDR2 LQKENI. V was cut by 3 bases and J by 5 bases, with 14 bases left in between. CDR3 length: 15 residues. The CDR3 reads CASSPPGGRNNEQFF. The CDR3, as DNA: TGTGCCAGCTCACCGCCCGGGGGACGGAACAATGAGCAGTTCTTC.

As DNA, the CDR3 is TGTGCCAGCAGTAGACAGGGCCCCTGGTACGAGCAGTACTTC. It encodes CASSRQGPWYEQYF. The V gene is TRBV28, the J gene TRBJ2-7; TRBD1 matches at 7 bases. This CDR3 has 14 amino acids. Trimming at V came to 5 bases and at J to 4 bases, leaving 8 bases not matched to a gene. CDR1 is MDHEN and CDR2 is SYDVKM in the germline V gene.

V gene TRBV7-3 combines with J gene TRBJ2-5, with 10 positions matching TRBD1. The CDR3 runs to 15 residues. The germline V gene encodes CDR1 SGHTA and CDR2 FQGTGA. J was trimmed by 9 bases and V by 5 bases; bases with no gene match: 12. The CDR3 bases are TGTGCCAGCAGCCCGACCGGGACAGGGGCCGGGGCCCAGTACTTC. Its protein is CASSPTGTGAGAQYF.

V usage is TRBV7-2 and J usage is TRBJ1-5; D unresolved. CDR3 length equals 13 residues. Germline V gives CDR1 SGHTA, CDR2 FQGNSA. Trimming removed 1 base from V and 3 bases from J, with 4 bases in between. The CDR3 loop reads CASSLEYNQPQHF. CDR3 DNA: TGTGCCAGCAGCTTAGAATACAATCAGCCCCAGCATTTT.

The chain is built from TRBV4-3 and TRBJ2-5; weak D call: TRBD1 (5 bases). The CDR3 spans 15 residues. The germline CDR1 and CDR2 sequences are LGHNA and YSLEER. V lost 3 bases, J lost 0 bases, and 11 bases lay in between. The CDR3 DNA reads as TGCGCCAGCAGCCATGGAGACAGAGACCAAGAGACCCAGTACTTC. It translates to CASSHGDRDQETQYF.

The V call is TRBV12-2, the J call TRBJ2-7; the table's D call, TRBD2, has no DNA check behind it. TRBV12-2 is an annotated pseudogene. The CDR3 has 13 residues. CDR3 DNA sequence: TGTGCAAGTCGCCCCCCCTCACCTACGGGGCAGTACTTC. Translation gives CASRPPSPTGQYF.

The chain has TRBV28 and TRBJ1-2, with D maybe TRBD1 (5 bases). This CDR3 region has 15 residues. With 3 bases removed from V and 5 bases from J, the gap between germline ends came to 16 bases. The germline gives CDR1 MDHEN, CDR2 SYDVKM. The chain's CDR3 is CASSLEGRATYGYTF. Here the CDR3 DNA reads TGTGCCAGCAGTTTGGAAGGCAGGGCAACTTATGGCTACACCTTC.